The source of this TCR beta chain is a study of shared clonotypes between healthy human individuals. Looked up from germline, CDR1 is MNHEY and CDR2 is SMNVEV (reference sequence). Between the trimmed V and J ends, which lost 0 bases and 2 bases, there was a span of 17 bases. The CDR3 runs 17 residues. The sample holds one count of this clone. The repertoire was sequenced with immunoSEQ multiplex PCR; TCRdb's copy has only in-frame clones and lacks some. This table has about 330,000 clones, around 87% appearing once. The specimen was memory CD8+ T cells sorted from blood. As for subset: CD45RO+ cells pooled with CCR7-negative TemRA cells. This sequence originates from a man aged 18-30 years in good health. J is TRBJ2-7 and V is TRBV27, with TRBD2 as a possible D gene (6 bases). CDR3 region: CASSLSIGGTATYEQYF. The DNA for the CDR3 is TGTGCCAGCAGTTTATCGATAGGCGGGACGGCTACCTACGAGCAGTACTTC.